At least ten counts were recorded for the clone carrying this TCR beta chain. The target antigen is unknown. This sample was included in a study of beta chain features in type 1 diabetes. Study-level points and caveats: In all four CD4+ subsets, TCRB CDR3 length was significantly, moderately reduced in type 1 diabetes.

J gave up 9 bases and V 7 bases, and 9 bases lay outside the gene matches. Germline CDR1 and CDR2: SQVTM and ANQGSEA. This CDR3 has 13 amino acids. The sequenced template was cDNA made from the entire isolated RNA. Data came from immunoSEQ multiplex PCR; TCRdb stores just in-frame clones and leaves some out. The sample contains over 150,000 clones, roughly 8% of which appear only once. The receptor's source is a young man with type 1 diabetes. Sample: central memory CD4+ T cells from blood. The chain recombines TRBV29-1 with TRBJ2-6, with TRBD1 matching over 7 bases. For the CDR3, the DNA is TGCAGCGCCGCAAAGACAGGGAACAACGTCCTGACTTTC. Translating it yields CSAAKTGNNVLTF.